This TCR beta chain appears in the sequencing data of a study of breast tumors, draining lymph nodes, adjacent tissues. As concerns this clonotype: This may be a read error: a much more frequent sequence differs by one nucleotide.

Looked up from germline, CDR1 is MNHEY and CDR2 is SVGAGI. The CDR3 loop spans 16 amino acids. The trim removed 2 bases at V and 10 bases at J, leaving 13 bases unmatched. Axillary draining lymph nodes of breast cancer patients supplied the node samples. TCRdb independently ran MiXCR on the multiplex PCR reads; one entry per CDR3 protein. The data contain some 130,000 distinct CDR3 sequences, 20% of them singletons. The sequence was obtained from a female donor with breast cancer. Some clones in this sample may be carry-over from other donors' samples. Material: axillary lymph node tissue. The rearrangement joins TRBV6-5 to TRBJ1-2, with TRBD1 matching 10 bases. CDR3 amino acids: CASSYSSFGTGVAYTF. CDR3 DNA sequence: TGTGCCAGCAGTTACAGTAGTTTCGGGACAGGGGTTGCCTACACCTTC.